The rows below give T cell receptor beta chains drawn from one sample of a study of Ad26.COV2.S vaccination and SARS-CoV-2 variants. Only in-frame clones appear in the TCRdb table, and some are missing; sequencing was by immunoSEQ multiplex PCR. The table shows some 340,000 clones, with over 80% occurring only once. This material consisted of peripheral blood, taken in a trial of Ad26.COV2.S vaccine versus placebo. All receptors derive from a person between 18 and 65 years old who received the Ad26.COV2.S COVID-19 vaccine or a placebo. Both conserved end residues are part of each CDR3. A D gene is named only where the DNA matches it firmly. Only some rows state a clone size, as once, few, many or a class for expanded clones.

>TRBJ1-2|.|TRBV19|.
CASSPSGAGASNYGYTF
TGTGCCAGTAGTCCCTCTGGGGCAGGGGCATCTAACTATGGCTACACCTTC
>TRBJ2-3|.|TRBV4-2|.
CASSQVMGAGTSTDTQYF
TGTGCCAGCAGCCAAGTAATGGGGGCGGGGACTAGCACAGATACGCAGTATTTT
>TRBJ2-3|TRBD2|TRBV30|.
CAWRTSGTDTQYF
TGTGCCTGGAGGACTAGCGGAACAGATACGCAGTATTTT
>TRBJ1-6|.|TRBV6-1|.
CASSGPPLGNNSPLHF
TGTGCCAGCAGTGGTCCCCCCTTGGGGAATAATTCACCCCTCCACTTT
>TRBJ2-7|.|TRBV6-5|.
CASSSGPAAYEQYF
TGTGCCAGCAGCTCGGGGCCGGCAGCCTACGAGCAGTACTTC
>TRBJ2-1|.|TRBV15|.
CATSPRGGSSYNEQFF
TGTGCCACCAGCCCCCGGGGCGGAAGCTCCTACAATGAGCAGTTCTTC
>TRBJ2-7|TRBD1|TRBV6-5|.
CASSTGGREQYF
TGTGCCAGTTCGACAGGGGGCCGGGAGCAGTACTTC
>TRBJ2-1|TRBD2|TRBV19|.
CASIPSGGYNEQFF
TGTGCCAGTATTCCTAGCGGGGGGTACAATGAGCAGTTCTTC
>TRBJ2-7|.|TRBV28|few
CASTQGLGEQYF
TGTGCCAGCACCCAGGGGCTCGGGGAGCAGTACTTC
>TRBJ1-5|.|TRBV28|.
CASSLGGRVNQPQHF
TGTGCCAGCAGTTTAGGGGGAAGGGTCAATCAGCCCCAGCATTTT
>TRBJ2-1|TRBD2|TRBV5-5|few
CASSLAAGGYNEQFF
TGTGCCAGCAGCTTGGCGGCGGGGGGTTACAATGAGCAGTTCTTC